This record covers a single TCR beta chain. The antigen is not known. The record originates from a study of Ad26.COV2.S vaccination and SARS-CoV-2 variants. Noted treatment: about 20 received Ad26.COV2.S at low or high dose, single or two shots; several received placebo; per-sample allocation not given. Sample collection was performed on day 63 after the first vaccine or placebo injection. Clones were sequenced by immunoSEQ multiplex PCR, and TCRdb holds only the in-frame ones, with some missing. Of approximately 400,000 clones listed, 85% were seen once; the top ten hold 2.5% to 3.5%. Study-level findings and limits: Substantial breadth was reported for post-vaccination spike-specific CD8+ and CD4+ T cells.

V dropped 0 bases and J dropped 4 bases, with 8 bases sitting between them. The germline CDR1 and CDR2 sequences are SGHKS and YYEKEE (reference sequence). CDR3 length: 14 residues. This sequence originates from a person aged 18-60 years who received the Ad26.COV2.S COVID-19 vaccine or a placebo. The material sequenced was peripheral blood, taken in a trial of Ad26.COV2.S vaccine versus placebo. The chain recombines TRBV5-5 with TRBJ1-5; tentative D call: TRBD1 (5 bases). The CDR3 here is CASSLGGRNQPQHF. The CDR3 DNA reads TGTGCCAGCAGCTTGGGGGGGAGGAATCAGCCCCAGCATTTT.